This TCR beta chain was profiled in a study of blood T cell repertoires in COVID-19. Study-level background: Donors in the United States, Italy and Spain gave samples during acute or convalescent COVID-19. T cells, B-cell-depleted T cells, or PBMCs provided the cDNA or gDNA that served as material.

In the authors' workflow: Amplifying reference gene primers gave estimates of nucleated cell counts. The data were produced by immunoSEQ multiplex PCR, yet TCRdb's version contains in-frame clones alone and is incomplete. V, J and clone size reflect that table, while D and trimming were determined from the DNA. The data show under 150,000 clones, with about four fifths seen just once and less than 9.5% held by the top ten. V was trimmed by 6 bases and J by 5 bases, leaving 16 bases between them. Germline V gives CDR1 MNHEY, CDR2 SVGAGI. This CDR3 has 14 residues. The clonotype was recovered from a woman aged 35 to 49 with acute or convalescent COVID-19. The specimen sequenced was peripheral blood. This chain links TRBV6-5 with TRBJ2-5; a possible D gene is TRBD1 (7 bases). The CDR3 nucleotides read TGTGCCAGCAGGCGGGACAGCCCTCCGGAGACCCAGTACTTC. As protein: CASRRDSPPETQYF.